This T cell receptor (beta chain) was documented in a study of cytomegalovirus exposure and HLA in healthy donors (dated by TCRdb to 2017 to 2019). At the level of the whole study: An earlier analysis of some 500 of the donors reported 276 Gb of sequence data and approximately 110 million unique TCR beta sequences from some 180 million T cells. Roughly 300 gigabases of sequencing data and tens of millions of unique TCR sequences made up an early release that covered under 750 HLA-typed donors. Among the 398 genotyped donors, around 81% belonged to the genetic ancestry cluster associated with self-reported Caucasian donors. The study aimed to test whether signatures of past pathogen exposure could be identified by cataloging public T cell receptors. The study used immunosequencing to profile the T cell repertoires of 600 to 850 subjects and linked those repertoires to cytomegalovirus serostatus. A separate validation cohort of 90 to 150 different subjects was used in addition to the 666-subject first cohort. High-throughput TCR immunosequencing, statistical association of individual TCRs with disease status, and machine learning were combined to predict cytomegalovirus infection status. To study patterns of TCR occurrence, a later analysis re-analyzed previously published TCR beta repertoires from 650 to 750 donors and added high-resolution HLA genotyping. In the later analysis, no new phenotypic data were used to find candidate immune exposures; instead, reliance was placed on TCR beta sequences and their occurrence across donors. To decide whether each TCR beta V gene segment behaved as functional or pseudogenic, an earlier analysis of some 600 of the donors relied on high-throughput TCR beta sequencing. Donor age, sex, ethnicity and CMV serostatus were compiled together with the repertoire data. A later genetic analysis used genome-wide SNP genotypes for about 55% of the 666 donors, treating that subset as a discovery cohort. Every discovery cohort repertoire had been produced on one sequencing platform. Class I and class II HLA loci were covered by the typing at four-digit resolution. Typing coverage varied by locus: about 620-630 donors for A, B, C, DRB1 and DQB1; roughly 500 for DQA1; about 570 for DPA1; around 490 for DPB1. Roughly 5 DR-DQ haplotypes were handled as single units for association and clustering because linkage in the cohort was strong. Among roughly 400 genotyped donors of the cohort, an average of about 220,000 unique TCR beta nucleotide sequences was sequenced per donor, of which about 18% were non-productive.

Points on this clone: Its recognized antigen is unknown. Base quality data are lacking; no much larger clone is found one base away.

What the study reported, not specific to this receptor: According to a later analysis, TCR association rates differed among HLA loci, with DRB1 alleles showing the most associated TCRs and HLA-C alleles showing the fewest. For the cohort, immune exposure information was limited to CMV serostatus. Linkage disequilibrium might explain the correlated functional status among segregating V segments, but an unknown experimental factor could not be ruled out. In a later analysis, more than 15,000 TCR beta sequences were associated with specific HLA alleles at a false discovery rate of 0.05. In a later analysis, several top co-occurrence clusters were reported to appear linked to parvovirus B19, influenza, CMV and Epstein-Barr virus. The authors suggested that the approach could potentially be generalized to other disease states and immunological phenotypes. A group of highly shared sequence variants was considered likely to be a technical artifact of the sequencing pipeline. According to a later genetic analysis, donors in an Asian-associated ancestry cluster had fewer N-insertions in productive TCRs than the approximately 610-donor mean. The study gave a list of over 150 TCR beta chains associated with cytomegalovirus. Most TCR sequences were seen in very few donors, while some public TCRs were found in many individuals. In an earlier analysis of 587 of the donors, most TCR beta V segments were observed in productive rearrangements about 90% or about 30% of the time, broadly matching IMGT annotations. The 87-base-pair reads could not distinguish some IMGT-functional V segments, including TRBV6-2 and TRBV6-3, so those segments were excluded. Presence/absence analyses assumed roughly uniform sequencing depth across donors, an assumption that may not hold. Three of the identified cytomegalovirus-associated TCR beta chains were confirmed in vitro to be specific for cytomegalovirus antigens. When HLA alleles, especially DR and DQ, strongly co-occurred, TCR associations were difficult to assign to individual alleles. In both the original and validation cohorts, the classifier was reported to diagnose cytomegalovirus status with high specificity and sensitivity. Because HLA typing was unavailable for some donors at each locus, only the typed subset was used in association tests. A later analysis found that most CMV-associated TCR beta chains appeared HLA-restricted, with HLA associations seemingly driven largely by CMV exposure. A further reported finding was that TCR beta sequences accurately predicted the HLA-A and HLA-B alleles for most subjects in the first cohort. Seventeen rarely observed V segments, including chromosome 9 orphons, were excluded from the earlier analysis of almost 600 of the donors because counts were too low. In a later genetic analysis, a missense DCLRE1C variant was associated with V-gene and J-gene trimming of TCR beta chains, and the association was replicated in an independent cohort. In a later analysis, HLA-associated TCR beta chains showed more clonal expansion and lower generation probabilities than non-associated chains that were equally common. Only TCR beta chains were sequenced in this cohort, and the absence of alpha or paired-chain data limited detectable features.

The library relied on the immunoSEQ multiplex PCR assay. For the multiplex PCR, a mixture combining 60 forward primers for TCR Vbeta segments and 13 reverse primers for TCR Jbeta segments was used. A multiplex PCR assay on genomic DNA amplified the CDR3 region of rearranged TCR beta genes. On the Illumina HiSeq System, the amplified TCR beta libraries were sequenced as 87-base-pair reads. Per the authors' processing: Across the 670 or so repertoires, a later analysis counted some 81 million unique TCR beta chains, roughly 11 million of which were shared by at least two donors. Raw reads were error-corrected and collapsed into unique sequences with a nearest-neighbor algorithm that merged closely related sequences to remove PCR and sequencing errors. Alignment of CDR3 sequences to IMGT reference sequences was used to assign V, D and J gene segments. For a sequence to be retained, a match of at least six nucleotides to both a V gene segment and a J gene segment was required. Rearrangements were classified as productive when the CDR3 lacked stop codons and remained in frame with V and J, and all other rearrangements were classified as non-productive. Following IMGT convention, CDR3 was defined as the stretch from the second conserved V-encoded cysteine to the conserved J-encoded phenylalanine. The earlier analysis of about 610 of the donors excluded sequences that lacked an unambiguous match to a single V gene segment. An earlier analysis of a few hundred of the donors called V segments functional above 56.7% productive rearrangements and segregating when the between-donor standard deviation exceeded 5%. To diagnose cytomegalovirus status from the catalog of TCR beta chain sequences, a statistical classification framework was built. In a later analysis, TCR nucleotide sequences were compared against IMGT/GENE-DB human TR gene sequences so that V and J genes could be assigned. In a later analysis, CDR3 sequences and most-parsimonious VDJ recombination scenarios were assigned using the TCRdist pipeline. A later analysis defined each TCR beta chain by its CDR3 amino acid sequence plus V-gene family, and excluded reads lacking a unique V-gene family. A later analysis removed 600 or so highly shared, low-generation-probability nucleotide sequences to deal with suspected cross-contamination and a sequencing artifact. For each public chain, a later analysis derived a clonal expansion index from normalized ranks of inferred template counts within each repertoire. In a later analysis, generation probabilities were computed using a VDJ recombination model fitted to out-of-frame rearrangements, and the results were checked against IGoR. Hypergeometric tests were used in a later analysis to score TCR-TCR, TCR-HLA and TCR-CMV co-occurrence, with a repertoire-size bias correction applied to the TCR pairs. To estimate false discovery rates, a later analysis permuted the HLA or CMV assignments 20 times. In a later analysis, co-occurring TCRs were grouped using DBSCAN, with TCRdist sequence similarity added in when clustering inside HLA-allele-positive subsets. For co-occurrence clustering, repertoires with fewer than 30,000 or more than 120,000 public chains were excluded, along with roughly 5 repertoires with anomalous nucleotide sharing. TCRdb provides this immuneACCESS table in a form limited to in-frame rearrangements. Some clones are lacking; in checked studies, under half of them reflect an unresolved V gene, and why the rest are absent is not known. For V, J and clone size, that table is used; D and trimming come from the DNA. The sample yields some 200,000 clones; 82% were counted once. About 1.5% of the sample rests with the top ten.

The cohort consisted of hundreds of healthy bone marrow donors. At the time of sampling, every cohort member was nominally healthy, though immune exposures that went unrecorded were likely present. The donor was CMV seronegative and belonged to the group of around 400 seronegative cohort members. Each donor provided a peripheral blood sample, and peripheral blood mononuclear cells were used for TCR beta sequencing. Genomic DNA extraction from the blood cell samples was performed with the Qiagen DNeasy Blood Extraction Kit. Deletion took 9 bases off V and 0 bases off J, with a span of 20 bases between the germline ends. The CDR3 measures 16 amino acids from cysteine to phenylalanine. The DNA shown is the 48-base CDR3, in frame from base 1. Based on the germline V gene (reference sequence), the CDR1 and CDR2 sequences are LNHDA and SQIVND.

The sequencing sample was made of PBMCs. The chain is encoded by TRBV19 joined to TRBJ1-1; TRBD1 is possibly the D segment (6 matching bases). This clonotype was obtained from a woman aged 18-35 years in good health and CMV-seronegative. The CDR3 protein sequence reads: CASRDGGAMMNTEAFF. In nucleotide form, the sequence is TGTGCCAGCCGTGATGGGGGCGCGATGATGAACACTGAAGCTTTCTTT.